Listed here are 28 T cell receptor beta chains from one sample, sequenced in a study of blood T cell repertoires in COVID-19. Sequencing used immunoSEQ multiplex PCR; TCRdb keeps in-frame clones, though not all of them. The sample shows about 82,000 clones, approximately 90% of them seen only once. What was sequenced was PBMCs or T cells enriched from blood (not recorded which). Receptor source: a woman aged 50 to 60 with acute COVID-19.

This chain joins TRBV5-1 and TRBJ2-5, with D perhaps matching TRBD1 (5 bases). Per the germline V gene, CDR1 is SGHRS and CDR2 is YFSETQ. The CDR3 spans 15 residues. V lost 2 bases, J lost 4 bases, and 15 bases lay in between. The CDR3 region is CASSLIGAVRETQYF. The CDR3 nucleotides read TGCGCCAGCAGCTTAATTGGGGCGGTTAGAGAGACCCAGTACTTC. The entire variable domain, with the rest obtained from reference TRBV5-1 and TRBJ2-5, is as follows: KAGVTQTPRYLIKTRGQQVTLSCSPISGHRSVSWYQQTPGQGLQFLFEYFSETQRNKGNFPGRFSGRQFSNSRSEMNVSTLELGDSALYLCASSLIGAVRETQYFGPGTRLLVL.

J is TRBJ2-7 and V is TRBV15, with D perhaps matching TRBD2 (6 bases). The length of the CDR3 is 16 residues. Per germline, CDR1 LNHNV and CDR2 YYDKDF (reference sequence). Trimming pared 1 base from V and 0 bases from J, leaving 13 bases between. The CDR3, as DNA: TGTGCCACCAGCAGAGGCGGGGCAGGCGGCTCCTACGAGCAGTACTTC. Translation: CATSRGGAGGSYEQYF.

The J gene is TRBJ1-2, the V gene TRBV19; 8 bases line up with TRBD1. Germline CDR1 is LNHDA and CDR2 is SQIVND (reference sequence). This CDR3 has 17 amino acids. V lost 3 bases and J lost 7; bases outside the gene matches: 16. The CDR3 here is CASSIDRGGGKSGGYTF. DNA of the CDR3: TGTGCCAGTAGTATCGACAGGGGAGGTGGGAAGTCTGGTGGCTACACCTTC. Based on the CDR3 plus reference TRBV19 and TRBJ1-2, the full variable domain is DGGITQSPKYLFRKEGQNVTLSCEQNLNHDAMYWYRQDPGQGLRLIYYSQIVNDFQKGDIAEGYSVSREKKESFPLTVTSAQKNPTAFYLCASSIDRGGGKSGGYTFGSGTRLTVV.

CDR3 sequence: CASSIRGQDSEQYF. CDR3 DNA sequence: TGTGCCAGTAGTATCAGGGGGCAGGATAGCGAGCAGTACTTC. This rearrangement joins TRBV19 to TRBJ2-7, with 8 bases matching TRBD1. Germline CDR1 LNHDA, CDR2 SQIVND (reference sequence). This CDR3 spans 14 amino acids. J lost 6 bases, V lost 3 bases, and 7 bases had no gene match. The full variable domain, its missing parts supplied by reference TRBV19 and TRBJ2-7, is DGGITQSPKYLFRKEGQNVTLSCEQNLNHDAMYWYRQDPGQGLRLIYYSQIVNDFQKGDIAEGYSVSREKKESFPLTVTSAQKNPTAFYLCASSIRGQDSEQYFGPGTRLTVT.

This clone was seen only a few times. This chain joins TRBV2 and TRBJ2-7; no reliable D call. V lost 5 bases and J lost 4, with 6 bases in between. From germline, CDR1 is SNHLY and CDR2 FYNNEI. This CDR3 region has 11 residues. This CDR3 reads CASSQRYEQYF. The CDR3 coding sequence is TGTGCCAGCAGTCAACGGTACGAGCAGTACTTC.

V and J are TRBV6-5 and TRBJ1-1; no clear D gene. Between the trimmed V and J ends, which lost 8 bases and 4 bases, there was a span of 11 bases. CDR1 MNHEY and CDR2 SVGAGI come from the germline V gene. This CDR3 has 12 amino acids. CDR3 in DNA: TGTGCCAGCTCGAGCAGGATCACTGAAGCTTTCTTT. Translation gives CASSSRITEAFF.

The V gene is TRBV5-6, the J gene TRBJ2-7, with unresolved D. V lost 1 base, J lost 4 bases, and 9 bases lay in between. Germline V CDR1 and CDR2: SGHDT, YYEEEE. CDR3 size: 13 residues. The CDR3 bases are TGTGCCAGCAGCTTGTGGCTAGTTTACGAGCAGTACTTC. Protein sequence: CASSLWLVYEQYF.

The chain links TRBV19 to TRBJ1-3; D is possibly TRBD1 (5 bases). Per germline, CDR1 LNHDA and CDR2 SQIVND (reference sequence). V lost 4 bases to trimming and J lost 3 bases, with 19 bases between them. This CDR3 has 17 amino acids. As DNA, the CDR3 is TGTGCCAGTAGTACCGATGGGGGAGGGGCGAGTGGAAACACCATATATTTT. Translation: CASSTDGGGASGNTIYF.

This chain links TRBV2 with TRBJ1-1; D remains ambiguous. The CDR3 loop spans 13 amino acids. Between the trimmed V and J ends, which lost 6 bases and 3 bases, there was a span of 11 bases. Germline V lookup: CDR1 SNHLY, CDR2 FYNNEI. The CDR3: CASSLEGDTEAFF. The CDR3 DNA follows: TGTGCCAGCAGCCTTGAGGGTGACACTGAAGCTTTCTTT.

V is TRBV19 and J is TRBJ1-1; no firm D call. The CDR3 is 13 residues long. CDR1 is LNHDA and CDR2 is SQIVND in the germline V gene (reference sequence). V was clipped by 0 bases and J by 6 bases, with 8 bases between them. CDR3 in DNA: TGTGCCAGTAGTATAGATCTAAGCCCTGAAGCTTTCTTT. Translation: CASSIDLSPEAFF.

The chain's CDR3 is CASSMVSGLAINTGELFF. As DNA, the CDR3 is TGTGCCAGTAGTATGGTCTCGGGACTAGCGATTAACACCGGGGAGCTGTTTTTT. This chain connects TRBV19 to TRBJ2-2; 10 nucleotides line up with TRBD2. CDR3 size: 18 residues. The germline V gene has CDR1 LNHDA and CDR2 SQIVND (reference sequence). V shed 3 bases and J 2 bases; nucleotides not matched to a gene: 9.

DNA for the CDR3: TGTGCCAGCAGCGTAGCTGGACTAGCGGGGATCAATGAGCAGTTCTTC. Translation gives CASSVAGLAGINEQFF. The chain is built from TRBV9 and TRBJ2-1; TRBD2 agrees at 12 bases. The trim removed 0 bases at V and 6 bases at J, leaving 4 bases unmatched. Germline V CDR1 and CDR2: SGDLS, YYNGEE. The CDR3 loop spans 16 amino acids.

This chain uses TRBV5-1 with TRBJ1-2, with 8 bases lining up with TRBD1. The CDR3 extends over 16 amino acids. V lost 0 bases and J lost 7; bases outside the gene matches: 11. Germline V CDR1 and CDR2: SGHRS, YFSETQ. The CDR3 region is CASSLGAPGGEGGYTF. Written as DNA, the CDR3 is TGCGCCAGCAGCTTGGGAGCCCCAGGGGGCGAGGGTGGCTACACCTTC. The entire variable domain, with the rest obtained from reference TRBV5-1 and TRBJ1-2, is as follows: KAGVTQTPRYLIKTRGQQVTLSCSPISGHRSVSWYQQTPGQGLQFLFEYFSETQRNKGNFPGRFSGRQFSNSRSEMNVSTLELGDSALYLCASSLGAPGGEGGYTFGSGTRLTVV.

V usage is TRBV4-3 and J usage is TRBJ1-2; a possible D gene is TRBD1 (5 bases). The CDR3 runs to 16 residues. Germline values: CDR1 LGHNA, CDR2 YSLEER. V dropped 1 base and J dropped 1 base, with 13 bases sitting between them. CDR3 sequence (DNA): TGCGCCAGCAGCCAAGGGGATGGGGCGGTTAACTATGGCTACACCTTC. It codes for CASSQGDGAVNYGYTF.

The chain couples TRBV4-3 to TRBJ1-3; D remains unclear. The V gene's germline CDR1 is LGHNA and CDR2 YSLEER. CDR3 size: 14 residues. V lost 5 bases, J lost 0 bases, and 8 bases lay in between. The CDR3 region is CASSDTSSGNTIYF. As DNA, the CDR3 is TGCGCCAGCAGCGACACATCCTCTGGAAACACCATATATTTT.

For the CDR3, the DNA is TGCGCCAGCAGCGGGCAGGTTAACTCTGGGGCCAACGTCCTGACTTTC. Its protein is CASSGQVNSGANVLTF. The V gene is TRBV5-1, the J gene TRBJ2-6; D is unclear. Germline V gene sequence: CDR1 SGHRS, CDR2 YFSETQ. V gave up 4 bases and J gave up 0 bases, with 11 bases separating them. The CDR3 is made up of 16 amino acids.

J is TRBJ1-1 and V is TRBV18, with TRBD1 identical over 9 bases. Losses at the gene ends were 0 bases for V and 6 bases for J; bases not matched to a gene: 5. The CDR3 is 15 residues long. CDR1 KGHSH and CDR2 LQKENI come from the germline V gene. CDR3 in amino acids: CASSPPGQGAPEAFF. The CDR3, as DNA: TGTGCCAGCTCACCACCGGGACAGGGAGCCCCTGAAGCTTTCTTT.

This clone occurred a few times. The CDR3 region is CASSSLGQDSGNTIYF. In DNA, the CDR3 is TGTGCCAGCAGCTCGTTGGGACAGGACTCTGGAAACACCATATATTTT. The chain carries TRBV11-2 and TRBJ1-3; 8 bases are a match to TRBD1. The CDR3 is 16 amino acids. CDR1 SGHAT and CDR2 FQNNGV come from the germline V gene. V trimming: 4 bases; J trimming: 0 bases; junction bases outside the gene matches: 5. Supplemented by reference TRBV11-2 and TRBJ1-3, the full variable domain reads EAGVAQSPRYKIIEKRQSVAFWCNPISGHATLYWYQQILGQGPKLLIQFQNNGVVDDSQLPKDRFSAERLKGVDSTLKIQPAKLEDSAVYLCASSSLGQDSGNTIYFGEGSWLTVV.

The chain couples TRBV9 to TRBJ1-4, with D uncertain. CDR1 SGDLS and CDR2 YYNGEE come from the germline V gene. This CDR3 has 12 residues. Trimming stripped 3 bases from V and 12 bases from J, with 12 bases between. The CDR3: CASSANWGELFF. The CDR3 coding sequence is TGTGCCAGCAGCGCAAACTGGGGAGAACTGTTTTTT. Full variable domain (outside the CDR3, taken from reference TRBV9 and TRBJ1-4): DSGVTQTPKHLITATGQRVTLRCSPRSGDLSVYWYQQSLDQGLQFLIQYYNGEERAKGNILERFSAQQFPDLHSELNLSSLELGDSALYFCASSANWGELFFGSGTQLSVL.

A single count supports this clone. The CDR3 nucleotides are TGTGCCAGTAGCTCACAGACCTACGAGCAGTACTTC. Protein product: CASSSQTYEQYF. J is TRBJ2-7 and V is TRBV19; D is uncertain. Germline-derived CDR1 and CDR2 are LNHDA and SQIVND (reference sequence). Trimming stripped 6 bases from V and 2 bases from J, with 8 bases between. This CDR3 spans 12 amino acids.

This chain uses TRBV12-3 or TRBV12-4 with TRBJ1-1, with TRBD1 matching 7 bases. CDR3 length: 13 amino acids. The trim removed 4 bases at V and 4 bases at J, leaving 3 bases unmatched. CDR3 protein: CASSYRGRTEAFF. The CDR3 coding sequence is TGTGCCAGCAGTTACAGGGGACGCACTGAAGCTTTCTTT.

The genes are TRBV6-2 or TRBV6-3 and TRBJ2-3; 15 bases agree with TRBD2. In germline, CDR1 is MNHEY, CDR2 SVGEGT. The CDR3 sequence is 16 residues long. Trimming at V came to 4 bases and at J to 8 bases, leaving 7 bases not matched to a gene. CDR3 sequence reads: CASSSRTSGRASTQYF. CDR3 nucleotide sequence: TGTGCCAGCAGTTCGAGGACTAGCGGGAGGGCCAGTACGCAGTATTTT.

The chain joins TRBV11-3 to TRBJ1-3; 12 bases align to TRBD1. Germline CDR1 reads SGHNT; CDR2 reads YENEEA. With V trimmed by 5 bases and J by 0 bases, 8 bases remained unmatched. The CDR3 loop spans 18 amino acids. The CDR3 DNA follows: TGTGCCAGCAGCCCCGGGACAGGGGGCTCTCTCTCTGGAAACACCATATATTTT. Encoded protein: CASSPGTGGSLSGNTIYF.

The gene calls are TRBV7-8 and TRBJ2-7; 7 positions agree with TRBD1. V lost 5 bases to trimming and J lost 3 bases; unmatched junction nucleotides: 4. Germline assignment: CDR1 SGHVS and CDR2 FQNEAQ. The CDR3 is 13 residues long. For the CDR3, the DNA is TGTGCCAGCAGCGAAGGGACAGACTACGAGCAGTACTTC. Protein product: CASSEGTDYEQYF.

This chain uses TRBV7-9 with TRBJ1-1; tentative D call: TRBD1 (5 bases). V lost 1 base to trimming and J lost 1 base, with 10 bases between them. The CDR3 has 15 amino acids. Per the germline V gene, CDR1 is SEHNR and CDR2 is FQNEAQ (reference sequence). This chain's CDR3 is CASSLEAGKNTEAFF. As DNA, the CDR3 is TGTGCCAGCAGCTTAGAGGCAGGGAAGAACACTGAAGCTTTCTTT.

The V call is TRBV10-2, the J call TRBJ2-7; tentative D call: TRBD1 (6 bases). The germline CDR1 and CDR2 sequences are WSHSY and SAAADI. V lost 7 bases and J 2 bases, leaving 18 bases between the germline ends. CDR3 length equals 15 residues. The CDR3 coding sequence is TGCGCCAGCATACGGGGCCAGGGACACCCCTACGAGCAGTACTTC. Translation: CASIRGQGHPYEQYF.

The rearrangement links TRBV7-2 to TRBJ2-7; 8 bases line up with TRBD1. This CDR3 comprises 13 residues. CDR1 is SGHTA and CDR2 is FQGNSA in the germline V gene. V dropped 8 bases and J dropped 4; count of bases not matched to a gene: 7. Here the CDR3 reads CASASGGGYEQYF. For the CDR3, the DNA is TGTGCCAGCGCCTCAGGGGGCGGGTACGAGCAGTACTTC.

The CDR3 bases are TGTGCCAGCAGTTTAGGAGGGTCACCCCTCCACTTT. As protein: CASSLGGSPLHF. This chain links TRBV12-3 or TRBV12-4 with TRBJ1-6, with D hard to call. Trimming removed 1 base at V and 10 bases at J, with 5 bases between. The length of the CDR3 is 12 residues.